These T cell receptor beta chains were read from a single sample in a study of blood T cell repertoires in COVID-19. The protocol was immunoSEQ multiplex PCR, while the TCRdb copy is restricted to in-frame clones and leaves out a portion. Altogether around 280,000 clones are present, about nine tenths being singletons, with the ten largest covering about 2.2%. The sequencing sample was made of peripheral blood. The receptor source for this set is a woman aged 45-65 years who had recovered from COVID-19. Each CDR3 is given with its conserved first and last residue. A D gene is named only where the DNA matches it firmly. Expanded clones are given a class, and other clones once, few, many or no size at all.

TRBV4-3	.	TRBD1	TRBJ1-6	CASSQAQGGNNSPLHF	TGCGCCAGCAGCCAAGCTCAAGGGGGCAATAATTCACCCCTCCACTTT
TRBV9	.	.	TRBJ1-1	CASSVGTGNTEAFF	TGTGCCAGCAGCGTAGGAACGGGGAACACTGAAGCTTTCTTT
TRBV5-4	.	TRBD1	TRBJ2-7	CASRAGQAPYEQYF	TGTGCCAGCAGGGCGGGACAGGCTCCCTACGAGCAGTACTTC
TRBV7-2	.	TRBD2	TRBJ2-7	CASSETSGVTIYEQYF	TGTGCCAGCAGCGAGACTAGCGGGGTGACTATCTACGAGCAGTACTTC
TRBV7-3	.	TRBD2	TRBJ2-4	CASSLNVRGEAKNIQYF	TGTGCCAGCAGCTTAAATGTTCGGGGGGAAGCCAAAAACATTCAGTACTTC
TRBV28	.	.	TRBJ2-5	CASSLRDETQYF	TGTGCCAGCAGTCTCAGGGATGAGACCCAGTACTTC
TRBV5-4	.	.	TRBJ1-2	CASSLDLGHSNYGYTF	TGTGCCAGCAGCTTGGATTTGGGGCATAGTAACTATGGCTACACCTTC
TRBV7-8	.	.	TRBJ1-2	CASSFLQGSIYGYTF	TGTGCCAGCAGCTTCCTCCAGGGGAGCATCTATGGCTACACCTTC
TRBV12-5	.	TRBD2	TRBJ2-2	CASGYSSGGPNTGELFF	TGTGCTAGTGGATACTCTAGCGGGGGGCCGAACACCGGGGAGCTGTTTTTT
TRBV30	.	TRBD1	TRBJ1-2	CAWRLGQGDGYTF	TGTGCCTGGAGGCTGGGACAGGGGGATGGCTACACCTTC
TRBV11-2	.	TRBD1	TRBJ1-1	CASSNRGRTEAFF	TGTGCCAGCAGTAACAGGGGACGGACTGAAGCTTTCTTT
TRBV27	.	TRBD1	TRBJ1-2	CASSLTGGLGGYTF	TGTGCCAGCAGTTTGACAGGGGGTTTAGGTGGCTACACCTTC
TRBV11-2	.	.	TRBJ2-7	CASSPTEILLRFSYEQYF	TGTGCCAGCAGCCCTACAGAAATCCTACTTCGATTCTCCTACGAGCAGTACTTC
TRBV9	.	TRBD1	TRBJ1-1	CASSSGTGNEAFF	TGTGCCAGCAGTTCCGGGACAGGGAATGAAGCTTTCTTT
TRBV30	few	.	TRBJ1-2	CAWSRDGHGYTF	TGTGCCTGGAGCAGGGATGGCCATGGCTACACCTTC
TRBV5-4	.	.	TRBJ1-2	CASSLDRVSYGYTF	TGTGCCAGCAGCTTGGACAGGGTATCCTATGGCTACACCTTC
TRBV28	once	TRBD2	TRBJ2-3	CASRKLAIDTQYF	TGTGCCAGCAGAAAACTAGCGATAGATACGCAGTATTTT
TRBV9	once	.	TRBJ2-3	CASSVGQGTDTQYF	TGTGCCAGCAGCGTAGGGCAGGGGACAGATACGCAGTATTTT
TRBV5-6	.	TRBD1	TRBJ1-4	CASSLIGTGHNEKLFF	TGTGCCAGCAGCTTGATTGGGACAGGACACAATGAAAAACTGTTTTTT
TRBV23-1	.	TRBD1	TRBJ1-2	CASNLKGSTGAYGYTF	TGCGCCAGCAACCTTAAAGGATCGACAGGGGCCTATGGCTACACCTTC
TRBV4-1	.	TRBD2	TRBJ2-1	CASSQLGMAGGNNEQFF	TGCGCCAGCAGCCAATTGGGGATGGCGGGGGGGAACAATGAGCAGTTCTTC
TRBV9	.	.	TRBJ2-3	CASSVAVSDTQYF	TGTGCCAGCAGCGTAGCGGTTTCAGATACGCAGTATTTT
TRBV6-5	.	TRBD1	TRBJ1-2	CASSKTGGSTYGYTF	TGTGCCAGCAGTAAAACAGGGGGATCAACTTATGGCTACACCTTC
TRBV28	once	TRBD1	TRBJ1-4	CASRQRDRLTNEKLFF	TGTGCCAGCAGACAAAGGGACAGGCTAACTAATGAAAAACTGTTTTTT
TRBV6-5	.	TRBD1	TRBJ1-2	CASSYSITTGEGYTF	TGTGCCAGCAGTTACTCGATTACAACAGGGGAAGGCTACACCTTC
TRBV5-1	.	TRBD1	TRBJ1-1	CASREQGASAFF	TGCGCCAGCCGGGAACAGGGGGCATCGGCTTTCTTT
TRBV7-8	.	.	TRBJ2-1	CASSARPGNEQFF	TGTGCCAGCAGCGCCCGTCCGGGCAATGAGCAGTTCTTC
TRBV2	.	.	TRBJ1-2	CALGGGAADGYTF	TGTGCCCTTGGCGGGGGGGCTGCGGATGGCTACACCTTC
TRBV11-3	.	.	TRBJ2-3	CASSLNSADTQYF	TGTGCCAGCAGCTTAAACTCCGCAGATACGCAGTATTTT
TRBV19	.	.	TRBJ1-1	CASSSTGNTEAFF	TGTGCCAGTAGTAGCACAGGGAACACTGAAGCTTTCTTT
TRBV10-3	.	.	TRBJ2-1	CAITKGGFGDEQFF	TGTGCCATCACCAAAGGGGGTTTTGGAGATGAGCAGTTCTTC
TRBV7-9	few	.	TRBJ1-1	CASSLQAGNTEAFF	TGTGCCAGCAGCTTACAGGCGGGGAACACTGAAGCTTTCTTT
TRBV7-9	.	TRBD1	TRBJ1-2	CASSLLGQGAYGYTF	TGTGCCAGCAGCTTACTAGGACAGGGAGCCTATGGCTACACCTTC
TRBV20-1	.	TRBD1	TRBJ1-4	CSASRQGREKLFF	TGCAGTGCTAGTAGACAGGGTCGGGAAAAACTGTTTTTT
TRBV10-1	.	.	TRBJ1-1	CASSEEVKAGNKRLGGAFF	TGCGCCAGCAGTGAAGAGGTTAAGGCGGGGAATAAGCGGCTCGGTGGAGCTTTCTTT
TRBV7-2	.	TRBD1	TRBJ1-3	CASSYPGGAGNTIYF	TGTGCCAGCAGCTACCCAGGGGGCGCTGGAAACACCATATATTTT
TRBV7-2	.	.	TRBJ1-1	CASSSHTGTEAFF	TGTGCCAGCAGCTCCCACACGGGCACTGAAGCTTTCTTT
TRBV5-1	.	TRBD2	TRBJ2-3	CASSLGTSGSTDTQYF	TGCGCCAGCAGCTTGGGGACTAGCGGAAGCACAGATACGCAGTATTTT
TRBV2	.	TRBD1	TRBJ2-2	CASILDRELTGELFF	TGTGCCAGCATCCTGGACAGGGAGTTAACCGGGGAGCTGTTTTTT
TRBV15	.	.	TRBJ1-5	CATSRDRGRYQPQHF	TGTGCCACCAGCAGAGATCGAGGCCGTTATCAGCCCCAGCATTTT
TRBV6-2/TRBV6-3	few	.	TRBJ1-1	CASSYSRVGSTEAFF	TGTGCCAGCAGTTACTCGAGAGTTGGGAGCACTGAAGCTTTCTTT
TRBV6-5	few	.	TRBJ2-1	CASSKGTFLYNEQFF	TGTGCCAGCAGTAAGGGGACATTTCTTTACAATGAGCAGTTCTTC
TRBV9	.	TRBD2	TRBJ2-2	CASSVGLAGQGELFF	TGTGCCAGCAGCGTAGGGCTAGCGGGACAAGGGGAGCTGTTTTTT
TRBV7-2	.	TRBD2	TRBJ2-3	CASGRARSDTQYF	TGTGCTAGCGGGAGGGCGCGGTCGGATACGCAGTATTTT
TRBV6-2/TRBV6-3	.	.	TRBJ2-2	CASSVPGGVTAGELFF	TGTGCCAGCAGTGTCCCCGGGGGTGTTACGGCCGGGGAGCTGTTTTTT
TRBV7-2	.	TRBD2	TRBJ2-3	CASSPFSGGTDTQYF	TGTGCCAGCAGCCCGTTTAGCGGGGGCACAGATACGCAGTATTTT
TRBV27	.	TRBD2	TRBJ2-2	CASSSDRLAGGTGELFF	TGTGCCAGCAGCTCAGACAGACTAGCGGGAGGTACCGGGGAGCTGTTTTTT
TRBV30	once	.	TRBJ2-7	CASTGTLAYEQYF	TGTGCCTCTACCGGGACTCTAGCCTACGAGCAGTACTTC
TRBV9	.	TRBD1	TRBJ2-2	CASSVVGTGIRNGELFF	TGTGCCAGCAGCGTAGTCGGGACAGGGATCCGTAACGGGGAGCTGTTTTTT
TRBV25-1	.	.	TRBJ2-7	CASYYHGVWTHYEQYF	TGTGCCAGCTACTACCATGGGGTTTGGACACACTACGAGCAGTACTTC
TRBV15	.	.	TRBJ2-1	CATSRDGSEDEQFF	TGTGCCACCAGCAGAGATGGGAGTGAGGATGAGCAGTTCTTC
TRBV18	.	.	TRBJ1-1	CASSPVSGTRINTEAFF	TGTGCCAGCTCACCCGTCTCCGGGACACGGATAAACACTGAAGCTTTCTTT
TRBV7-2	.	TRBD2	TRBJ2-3	CASSTTSGGGGGDTQYF	TGTGCCAGCAGCACGACTAGCGGGGGGGGAGGAGGAGATACGCAGTATTTT
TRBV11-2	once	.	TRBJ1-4	CASSHGLRTNEKLFF	TGTGCCAGCAGCCACGGGTTGAGAACTAATGAAAAACTGTTTTTT
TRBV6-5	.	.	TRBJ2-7	CASLDSTTYEQYF	TGTGCCAGTTTGGACAGTACCACCTACGAGCAGTACTTC
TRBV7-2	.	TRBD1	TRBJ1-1	CASSLPTGATEAFF	TGTGCCAGCAGCTTACCTACAGGGGCCACTGAAGCTTTCTTT
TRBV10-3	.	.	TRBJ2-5	CAISDAGKTQYF	TGTGCCATCAGTGATGCGGGGAAGACCCAGTACTTC
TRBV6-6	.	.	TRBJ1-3	CASNPSGRGGGTIYF	TGTGCCAGCAACCCCTCCGGCAGGGGTGGAGGCACCATATATTTT
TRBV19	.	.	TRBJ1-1	CASSAGPRRDTEAFF	TGTGCCAGTAGTGCCGGCCCTCGGAGGGACACTGAAGCTTTCTTT